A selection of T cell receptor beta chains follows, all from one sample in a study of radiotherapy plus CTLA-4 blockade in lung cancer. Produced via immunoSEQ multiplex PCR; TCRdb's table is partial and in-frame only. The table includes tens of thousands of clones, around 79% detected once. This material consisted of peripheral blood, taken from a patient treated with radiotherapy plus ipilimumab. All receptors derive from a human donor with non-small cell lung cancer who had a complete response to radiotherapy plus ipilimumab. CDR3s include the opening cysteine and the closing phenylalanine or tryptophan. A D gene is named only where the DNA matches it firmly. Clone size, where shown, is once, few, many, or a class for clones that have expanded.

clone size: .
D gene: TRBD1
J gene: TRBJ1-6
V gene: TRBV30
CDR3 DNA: TGTGCCTGGAGTGTAAGAAGTCAGGGGGTCGGTTCACCCCTCCACTTT
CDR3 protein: CAWSVRSQGVGSPLHF

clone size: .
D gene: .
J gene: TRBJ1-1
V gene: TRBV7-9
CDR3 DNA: TGTGCCAGCAGCTTAATCCGGGGTCGCACTGAAGCTTTCTTT
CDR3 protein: CASSLIRGRTEAFF

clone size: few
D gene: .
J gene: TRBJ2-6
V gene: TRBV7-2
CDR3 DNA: TGTGCCAGCAGCCAGGCGGTACAGGCGAACTCTGGGGCCAACGTCCTGACTTTC
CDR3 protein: CASSQAVQANSGANVLTF

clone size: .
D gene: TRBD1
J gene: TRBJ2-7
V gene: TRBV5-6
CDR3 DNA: TGTGCCAGCAGCTTTGGGTCGAGGTACAGGGGGCCCCTCACCTACGGGCAGTACTTC
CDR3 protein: CASSFGSRYRGPLTYGQYF

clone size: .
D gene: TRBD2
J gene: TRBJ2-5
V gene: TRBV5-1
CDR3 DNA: TGCGCCAGCAGCCCGGGGGGGGCTCAAGAGACCCAGTACTTC
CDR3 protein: CASSPGGAQETQYF

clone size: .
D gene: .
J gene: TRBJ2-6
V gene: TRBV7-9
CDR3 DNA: TGTGCCAGCAGCCCAGGTCTCTCTGGGGCCAACGTCCTGACTTTC
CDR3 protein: CASSPGLSGANVLTF

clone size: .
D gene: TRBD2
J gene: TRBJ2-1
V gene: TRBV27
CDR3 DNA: TGTGCCAGCAGCCCCCGGGGGGGACTAGCGGGAGACAATGAGCAGTTCTTC
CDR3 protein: CASSPRGGLAGDNEQFF

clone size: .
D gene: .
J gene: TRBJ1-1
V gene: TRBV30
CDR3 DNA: TGTGCCTGGAGTCCCGCCCTGACAGTGAACACTGAAGCTTTCTTT
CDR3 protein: CAWSPALTVNTEAFF

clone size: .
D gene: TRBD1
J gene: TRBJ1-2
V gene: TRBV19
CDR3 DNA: TGTGCCAGTAGTATAGATCAGAGACAGGGAATAATCTATGGCTACACCTTC
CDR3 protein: CASSIDQRQGIIYGYTF

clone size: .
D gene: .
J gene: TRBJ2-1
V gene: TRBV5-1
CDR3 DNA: TGCGCCAGCAGCTCCGCGATAACAGGGTTGAGCTCCTACAATGAGCAGTTCTTC
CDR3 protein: CASSSAITGLSSYNEQFF

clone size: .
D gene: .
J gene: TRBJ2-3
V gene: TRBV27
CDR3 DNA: TGTGCCAGCAGTTTATTTGCCCTTCATAGTTCGGATACGCAGTATTTT
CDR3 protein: CASSLFALHSSDTQYF

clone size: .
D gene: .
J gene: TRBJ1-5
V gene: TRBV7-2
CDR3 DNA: TGTGCCAGCAGCCCGGGAGGGTCCAGCAATCAGCCCCAGCATTTT
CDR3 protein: CASSPGGSSNQPQHF

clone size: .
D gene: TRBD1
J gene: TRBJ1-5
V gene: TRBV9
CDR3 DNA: TGTGCCAGCTCCCGACAGGGATATCAGCCCCAGCATTTT
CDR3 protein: CASSRQGYQPQHF

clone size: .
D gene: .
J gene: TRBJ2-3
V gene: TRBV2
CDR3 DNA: TGTGCCAGCAAAGGGGACACAGATACGCAGTATTTT
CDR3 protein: CASKGDTDTQYF

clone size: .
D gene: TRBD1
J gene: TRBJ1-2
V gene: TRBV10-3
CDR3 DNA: TGTGCCATCAGGACAGGGCGTCAAACCTATGGCTACACCTTC
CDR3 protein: CAIRTGRQTYGYTF

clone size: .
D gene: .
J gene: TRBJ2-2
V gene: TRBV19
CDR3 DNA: TGTGCCAGTATTGCGGACACCGGGGAGCTGTTTTTT
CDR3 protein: CASIADTGELFF

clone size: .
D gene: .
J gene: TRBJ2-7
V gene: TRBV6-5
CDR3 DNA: TGTGCCAGCAGTTCCGAGGGTACCTCGAACTACGAGCAGTACTTC
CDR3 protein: CASSSEGTSNYEQYF

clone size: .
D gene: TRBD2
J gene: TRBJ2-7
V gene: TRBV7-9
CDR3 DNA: TGTGCCAGCAGCTTAACTAGCGGGGCTCAGTACTTC
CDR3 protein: CASSLTSGAQYF

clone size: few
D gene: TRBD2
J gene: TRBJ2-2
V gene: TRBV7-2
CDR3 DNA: TGTGCCAGCAGCTTAAGGCCTAGCGGGAGGGCCTACACCACCGGGGAGCTGTTTTTT
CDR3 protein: CASSLRPSGRAYTTGELFF

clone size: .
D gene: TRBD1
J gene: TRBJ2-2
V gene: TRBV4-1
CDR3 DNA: TGCGCCAGCAGCCAAGGAAACTGGGACAGGGGGCTCCTAAACACCGGGGAGCTGTTTTTT
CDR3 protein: CASSQGNWDRGLLNTGELFF

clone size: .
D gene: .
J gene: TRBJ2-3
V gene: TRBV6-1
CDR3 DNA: TGTGCCAGCAGTGCACGCCAGGCTACGCAGTATTTT
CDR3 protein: CASSARQATQYF

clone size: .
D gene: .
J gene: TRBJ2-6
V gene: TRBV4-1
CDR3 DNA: TGCGCCAGCAGCCCGGGGGTCCTACTTCCTGGGGCCAACGTCCTGACTTTC
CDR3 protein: CASSPGVLLPGANVLTF

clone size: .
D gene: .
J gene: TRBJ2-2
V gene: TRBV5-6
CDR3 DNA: TGTGCCAGCAGCTTCCAGAAGTGGGAGCTGTTTTTT
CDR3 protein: CASSFQKWELFF

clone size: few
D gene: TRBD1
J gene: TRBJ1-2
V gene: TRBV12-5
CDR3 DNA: TGTGCTAGTGGTTTGGCATACGGGACAGGGGGGGGAGGCTACACCTTC
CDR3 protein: CASGLAYGTGGGGYTF

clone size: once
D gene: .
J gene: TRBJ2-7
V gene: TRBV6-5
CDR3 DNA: TGTGCCAGCAGTTACTCGGTGACAGCCTACGAGCAGTACTTC
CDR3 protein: CASSYSVTAYEQYF

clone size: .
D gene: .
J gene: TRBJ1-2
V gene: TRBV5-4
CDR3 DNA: TGTGCCAGCAGCTTGTACCCACATGATGGCTACACCTTC
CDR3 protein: CASSLYPHDGYTF

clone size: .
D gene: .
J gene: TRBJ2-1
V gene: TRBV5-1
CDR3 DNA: TGCGCCAGCAGCTTGGAAGGGAACGGGGGGCAGTTCTTC
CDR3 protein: CASSLEGNGGQFF

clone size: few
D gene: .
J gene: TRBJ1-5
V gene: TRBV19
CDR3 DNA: TGTGCCACCGCGACCTCCGCGGCTCAGCCCCAGCATTTT
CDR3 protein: CATATSAAQPQHF

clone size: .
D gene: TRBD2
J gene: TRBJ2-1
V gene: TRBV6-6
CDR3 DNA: TGTGCCAGCAGTTACCCTAGCGGGGGGGCCCACAATGAGCAGTTCTTC
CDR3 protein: CASSYPSGGAHNEQFF

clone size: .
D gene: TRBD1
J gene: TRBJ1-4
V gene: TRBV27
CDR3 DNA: TGTGCCAGCAGTTCCGGGACAGGGAGTATAGAAAAACTGTTTTTT
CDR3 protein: CASSSGTGSIEKLFF

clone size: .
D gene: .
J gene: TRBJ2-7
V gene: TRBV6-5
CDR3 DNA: TGTGCCAGCAGTTCGCCTACAGGTGGCGAGCAGTACTTC
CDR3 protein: CASSSPTGGEQYF

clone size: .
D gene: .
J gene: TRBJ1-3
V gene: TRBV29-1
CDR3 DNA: TGCAGCACGTGCAGGGGCAACCTCTCTGGAAACACCATATATTTT
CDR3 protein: CSTCRGNLSGNTIYF

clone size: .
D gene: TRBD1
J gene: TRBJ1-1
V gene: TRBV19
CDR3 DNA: TGTGCCAGTAATCCGGACAGGACCAACACTGAAGCTTTCTTT
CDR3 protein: CASNPDRTNTEAFF

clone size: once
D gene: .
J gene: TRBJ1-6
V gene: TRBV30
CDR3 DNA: TGTGCCTGGAGTGAAACAGGTGCTAGGTCACCCCTCCACTTT
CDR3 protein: CAWSETGARSPLHF

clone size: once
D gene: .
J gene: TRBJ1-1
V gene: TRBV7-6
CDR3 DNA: TGTGCCAGCAGCCTCAGACCCCTAGTTGACACTGAAGCTTTCTTT
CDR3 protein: CASSLRPLVDTEAFF

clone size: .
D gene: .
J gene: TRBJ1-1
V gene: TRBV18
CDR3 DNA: TGTGCCAGCTCACCAGAGGCAGTCAAACTGAACACTGAAGCTTTCTTT
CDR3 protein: CASSPEAVKLNTEAFF

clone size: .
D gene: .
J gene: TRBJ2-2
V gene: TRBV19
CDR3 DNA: TGTGCCAGTAGTTGGGCAGGGGCCAACACCGGGGAGCTGTTTTTT
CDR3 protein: CASSWAGANTGELFF

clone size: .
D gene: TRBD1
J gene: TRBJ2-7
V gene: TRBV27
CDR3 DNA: TGTGCCAGCCGCACGGGACAGCTGCTCTCCTACGAGCAGTACTTC
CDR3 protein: CASRTGQLLSYEQYF

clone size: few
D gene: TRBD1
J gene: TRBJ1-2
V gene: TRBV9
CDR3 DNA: TGTGCCAGCAGCGTAACCCTAAACTTAACAGGGGGCGGTGGCTACACCTTC
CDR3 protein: CASSVTLNLTGGGGYTF

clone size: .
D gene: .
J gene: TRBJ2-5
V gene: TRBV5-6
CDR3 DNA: TGTGCCAGCAGCGACCGGAGGGGGCGAGAGACCCAGTACTTC
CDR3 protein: CASSDRRGRETQYF

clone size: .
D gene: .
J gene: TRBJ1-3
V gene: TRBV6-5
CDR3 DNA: TGTGCCAGCAGTTACGGGGGCTCGTCTGGAAACACCATATATTTT
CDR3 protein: CASSYGGSSGNTIYF

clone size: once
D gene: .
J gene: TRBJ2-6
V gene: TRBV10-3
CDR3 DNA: TGTGCCATCAGTGAGTCAGGTCCGGGGTCTGAATCTGGGGCCAACGTCCTGACTTTC
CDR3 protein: CAISESGPGSESGANVLTF

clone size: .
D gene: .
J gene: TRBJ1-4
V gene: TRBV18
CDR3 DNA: TGTGCCAGCTCACCCTGGAGCTCTAATGAAAAACTGTTTTTT
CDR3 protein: CASSPWSSNEKLFF

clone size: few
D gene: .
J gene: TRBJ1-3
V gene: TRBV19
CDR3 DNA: TGTGCCAGTAGTATATCCGACATGCCTGGAAACACCATATATTTT
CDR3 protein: CASSISDMPGNTIYF

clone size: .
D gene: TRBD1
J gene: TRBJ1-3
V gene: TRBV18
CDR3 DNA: TGTGCCAGCTCACAAAAACCGGGACAGGTCTCTGGAAACACCATATATTTT
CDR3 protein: CASSQKPGQVSGNTIYF

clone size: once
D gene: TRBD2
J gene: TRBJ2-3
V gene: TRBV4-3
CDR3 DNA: TGCGCCAGCAGCCAAGAAAACCCACTAGCGGCCACAGATACGCAGTATTTT
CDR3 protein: CASSQENPLAATDTQYF

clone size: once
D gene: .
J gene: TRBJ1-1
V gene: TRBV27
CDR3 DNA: TGTGCCAGCAGCAGCAGGCCACTGAACACTGAAGCTTTCTTT
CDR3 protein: CASSSRPLNTEAFF

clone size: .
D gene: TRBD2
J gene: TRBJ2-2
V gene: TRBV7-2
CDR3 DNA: TGTGCCAGCAGCTTAAGGCGGACTAGCGTCACCGGGGAGCTGTTTTTT
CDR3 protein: CASSLRRTSVTGELFF

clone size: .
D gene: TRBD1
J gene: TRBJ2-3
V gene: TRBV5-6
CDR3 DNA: TGTGCCAGCAGCACCGGGACAGGGTTCCCAGATACGCAGTATTTT
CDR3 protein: CASSTGTGFPDTQYF

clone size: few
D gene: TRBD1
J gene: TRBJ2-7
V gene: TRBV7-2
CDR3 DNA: TGTGCCAGCAGCTTAAATACAGGGGGCGCTTACGAGCAGTACTTC
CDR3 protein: CASSLNTGGAYEQYF

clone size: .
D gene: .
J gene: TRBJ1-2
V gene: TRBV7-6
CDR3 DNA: TGTGCCAGCAGCCACCGTCGGGAGAAAGGTGGCTACACCTTC
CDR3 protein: CASSHRREKGGYTF

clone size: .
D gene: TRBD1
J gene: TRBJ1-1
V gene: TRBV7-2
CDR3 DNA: TGTGCCAGCAGCTTCAGGGGGATGAACACTGAAGCTTTCTTT
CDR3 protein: CASSFRGMNTEAFF

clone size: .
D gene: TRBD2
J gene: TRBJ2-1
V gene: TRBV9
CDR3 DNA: TGTGCCAGCAGCGTAGGCCCTAGCGGCTACAATGAGCAGTTCTTC
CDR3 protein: CASSVGPSGYNEQFF

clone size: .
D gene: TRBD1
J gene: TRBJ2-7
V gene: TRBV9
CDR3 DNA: TGTGCCAGCAGCGTACTGACAGGGGACGAGCAGTACTTC
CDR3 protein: CASSVLTGDEQYF

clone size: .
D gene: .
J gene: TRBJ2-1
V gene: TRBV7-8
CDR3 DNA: TGTGCCAGCAGCTCCTATAGAAATGAGCAGTTCTTC
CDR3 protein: CASSSYRNEQFF

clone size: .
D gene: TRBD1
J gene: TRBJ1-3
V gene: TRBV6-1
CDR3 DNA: TGTGCCAGCAGTGAGCAGGGGGCGCAGATAAGAAACACCATATATTTT
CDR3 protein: CASSEQGAQIRNTIYF